One sample yielded the 17 T cell receptor beta chains listed below, sequenced in a study of tumor-infiltrating lymphocytes in primary liver carcinoma. Starting from around 0.45 ug of total RNA, TCR beta cDNA was produced with a primer in the constant region. Libraries of TCR beta came from three nested multiplex PCR rounds with slightly modified ARM-PCR. TRBV1-TRBV30 forward primers paired with a C-beta reverse primer were used in the first two PCR rounds, which ran approximately 11 cycles each. TCRdb re-derived calls from the multiplex PCR reads in MiXCR, one entry per CDR3 protein. Among fewer than 75,000 distinct CDR3 sequences listed, around 64% were seen once. Co-extraction of both nucleic acids (RNA and DNA) used roughly 18-32 mg of unsorted bulk tissue. The sequencing sample was made of liver tumor tissue from sampling region 2. Subset noted: tumor region T2, inferior pole. The receptors stem from a man between 35 and 55 years old with primary liver carcinoma and hepatitis B virus infection.

This clonotype showed up just a few times. The J gene is TRBJ2-7, the V gene TRBV5-4; 9 nucleotides match TRBD2. With 4 bases clipped from V and 1 base from J, the junction kept 3 bases outside the gene matches. The CDR3 totals 14 residues. Germline V gene sequence: CDR1 SGHNT, CDR2 YYREEE (reference sequence). CDR3 nucleotide sequence: TGTGCCAGCAGCGTTAGCGGGAGTTCCTACGAGCAGTACTTC. Translated: CASSVSGSSYEQYF. The full variable domain, completed using reference TRBV5-4 and TRBJ2-7, is ETGVTQSPTHLIKTRGQQVTLRCSSQSGHNTVSWYQQALGQGPQFIFQYYREEENGRGNFPPRFSGLQFPNYSSELNVNALELDDSALYLCASSVSGSSYEQYFGPGTRLTVT.

With regard to this clonotype: This could be a read error, since a much larger clone is one nucleotide away. Given the absence of the conserved phenylalanine or tryptophan at the CDR3 end, a read error is likely. The chain employs TRBV5-1 and TRBJ2-2; D is ambiguous. V lost 5 bases, J lost 5 bases, and 16 bases lay in between. This CDR3 is built from 15 residues. The germline V gene has CDR1 SGHRS and CDR2 YFSETQ. In DNA, the CDR3 is TGCGCCAGCAGAATGGGGTCCCTAACGACCGGGGAGCTGTTTTAT. The encoded protein is CASRMGSLTTGELFY.

In the case of this clonotype: A read error may be the cause here, since a much bigger clone is one base away. This chain joins TRBV11-1 and TRBJ2-7, with a weak D call TRBD2 (6 bases). CDR1 SGHAT and CDR2 FQDESV come from the germline V gene (reference sequence). V was cut by 5 bases and J by 8 bases, with 19 bases left in between. The CDR3 is 14 amino acids. The CDR3 nucleotides are TGTGCCAGCAGCCCCGGAAGGGACTGGTACAAGCAGTACTTC. Amino acid sequence: CASSPGRDWYKQYF. Full variable domain (rest looked up from reference TRBV11-1 and TRBJ2-7): EAEVAQSPRYKITEKSQAVAFWCDPISGHATLYWYRQILGQGPELLVQFQDESVVDDSQLPKDRFSAERLKGVDSTLKIQPAELGDSAMYLCASSPGRDWYKQYFGPGTRLTVT.

As concerns this clonotype: A single base separates this from a much larger clone, so it may be a read error. The V call is TRBV13, the J call TRBJ1-2; D might be TRBD1 (5 bases). V was cut by 4 bases and J by 3 bases, with 12 bases left in between. The CDR3 length is 14 residues. Germline V gene sequence: CDR1 PRHDT, CDR2 FYEKMQ (reference sequence). The CDR3 nucleotides are TGTGCCAGCAGCTCACAGGAGGCCTACTATGGCTACACCTTC. Its protein is CASSSQEAYYGYTF.

This clonotype showed up many times. The V gene is TRBV2, the J gene TRBJ2-7, with a possible D match to TRBD2 (6 bases). Deletions cut 8 bases from V and 4 bases from J, with 15 bases between. This CDR3 has 13 residues. Germline V lookup: CDR1 SNHLY, CDR2 FYNNEI. The CDR3 bases are TGTGCCAGCGGCTACGGGAGCTGGTACGAGCAGTACTTC. It encodes CASGYGSWYEQYF.

A remark on this clonotype: Given the absence of the conserved phenylalanine or tryptophan at the CDR3 end, a read error is likely. Here the CDR3 reads CASSYGTELNIEAFL. CDR3 DNA sequence: TGTGCCAGCAGTTACGGGACAGAGCTGAACATTGAAGCTTTCTTA. The chain recombines TRBV6-5 with TRBJ1-1; 7 nucleotides match TRBD1. The CDR3 length is 15 residues. CDR1 MNHEY and CDR2 SVGAGI come from the germline V gene.

In regard to this clonotype: At one end the junction does not follow the germline gene, possibly because of a read error. The CDR3 sequence is CSVGGVVGETQYF. CDR3 bases: TGTAGCGTTGGGGGTGTCGTGGGTGAGACCCAGTACTTC. The rearrangement joins TRBV29-1 to TRBJ2-5; D could derive from TRBD1 or TRBD2 (5 bases each). Germline V lookup: CDR1 SQVTM, CDR2 ANQGSEA. The CDR3 is 13 residues long.

As for this clonotype: An end of the junction differs from the germline gene, which may be a read error. The V and J genes are TRBV12-3 or TRBV12-4 and TRBJ2-4, with a weak D call TRBD1 (5 bases). The CDR3 contains 18 residues. CDR3 region: CASSLWCGVDIAKNIHYF. For the CDR3, the DNA is TGTGCCAGCAGTTTATGGTGTGGGGTGGACATAGCCAAAAACATTCATTACTTC.

The rearrangement uses TRBV5-5 and TRBJ2-7, with 8 bases identical to TRBD1. This CDR3 comprises 16 residues. CDR1 and CDR2 from the germline V gene are SGHKS and YYEKEE (reference sequence). Germline trimming cut 2 bases from V and 3 bases from J; bases unmatched to any gene: 10. This chain's CDR3 is CASSFFGTGIIYEQYF. CDR3 bases: TGTGCCAGCAGCTTCTTTGGGACAGGCATAATCTACGAGCAGTACTTC.

With respect to this clonotype: The junction does not match germline at one end; this may be a read error. The chain links TRBV12-3 or TRBV12-4 to TRBJ2-1, with D perhaps being TRBD1 or TRBD2 (5 bases each). CDR3 size: 14 residues. The CDR3 reads CASSLGTALYEQFF. The DNA for the CDR3 is TGTGCCAGTAGTTTGGGGACGGCATTATATGAGCAGTTCTTC.

About this clonotype itself: One base away lies a much larger clone, so this may be a sequencing read error. J is TRBJ2-7 and V is TRBV5-1; no reliable D call. Trimming took off 2 bases at V and 8 bases at J, with 11 bases between the two ends. CDR1 and CDR2 from the germline V gene are SGHRS and YFSETQ. The CDR3 extends over 12 amino acids. In DNA, the CDR3 is TGCGCCAGCAGCTTTTGGGGTTACAAGCAGTACTTC. This translates into CASSFWGYKQYF.

This clonotype was counted at least ten times. The chain uses TRBV6-5 and TRBJ2-7; tentatively, D is TRBD1 (6 bases). The CDR3 is made up of 14 amino acids. The ends were cut back, 2 bases at V and 6 bases at J, with 14 bases in the middle. Germline CDR1 is MNHEY and CDR2 is SVGAGI. The CDR3 DNA sequence: TGTGCCAGCAGTTACCGGCCGGGACATAGCGAGCAGTACTTC. Its translation: CASSYRPGHSEQYF.

Details on this clonotype: Just one base apart from a much larger clone, this may be a read error. The V gene is TRBV24-1, the J gene TRBJ2-5; tentatively, D is TRBD2 (6 bases). The CDR3 consists of 14 residues. CDR1 is KGHDR and CDR2 is SFDVKD in the germline V gene. Here the CDR3 reads CATSDLTSQDTQYF. Written as DNA, the CDR3 is TGTGCCACCAGTGATTTGACTAGCCAAGATACCCAGTACTTC.

The rearrangement links TRBV4-1 to TRBJ1-5; D perhaps matches TRBD1 (6 bases). The CDR3 is 16 amino acids. Germline V gene sequence: CDR1 MGHRA, CDR2 YSYEKL. Trimming removed 0 bases from V and 3 bases from J, with 12 bases in between. In DNA, the CDR3 is TGCGCCAGCAGCCAAGAAGATGCGGGGGCCAATCAGCCCCAGCATTTT. Protein product: CASSQEDAGANQPQHF.

This rearrangement joins TRBV6-1 to TRBJ2-3; 11 nucleotides match TRBD2. V trimming: 4 bases; J trimming: 4 bases; junction bases outside the gene matches: 4. The CDR3 contains 15 residues. CDR1 and CDR2 from the germline V gene are MNHNS and SASEGT. In nucleotides, the CDR3 is TGTGCCAGCAGTGGCCTAGCGGGAGGTCCAGATACGCAGTATTTT. Its translation: CASSGLAGGPDTQYF.

This clonotype has a single count. The chain's CDR3 is CAIRASSRRDEQFF. CDR3 DNA: TGTGCCATCAGGGCCAGTAGTCGGCGGGATGAGCAGTTCTTC. The chain recombines TRBV6-2 or TRBV6-3 with TRBJ2-1; possibly TRBD1 or TRBD2 for D (5 bases each). The CDR3 extends over 14 amino acids. Germline-derived CDR1 and CDR2 are MNHEY and SVGEGT. Trimming stripped 10 bases from V and 8 bases from J, with 21 bases between.

This clonotype was counted between two and nine times. A much larger clone differs from this one at a single base, so this may be a read error. The chain uses TRBV29-1 and TRBJ1-2; possibly TRBD1 for D (5 bases). In germline, CDR1 is SQVTM, CDR2 ANQGSEA. Between the trimmed V and J ends, which lost 1 base and 10 bases, there was a span of 19 bases. CDR3 length: 14 residues. The CDR3 DNA follows: TGCAGCGTTGAAGCGGAAGAAGGGGTGGATGACTACACCTTC. Protein product: CSVEAEEGVDDYTF.